The 16 T cell receptor beta chains reported below all come from one sample, sequenced in a study of shared clonotypes between healthy human individuals. The table came from immunoSEQ multiplex PCR; TCRdb's copy has only in-frame clones and leaves some out. The data hold around 700,000 clones, with roughly nine tenths observed a single time. Cells designated naive CD8 were CD45RO-negative and were positively selected for CCR7, with terminally differentiated effector memory CD45RA+ cells excluded. The sequenced material came from naive CD8+ T cells sorted from blood. These receptors all stem from a man aged 25 to 40 in good health.

The V and J genes are TRBV11-2 and TRBJ1-5; 7 bases match TRBD1. The CDR3 covers 15 residues. Looked up from germline, CDR1 is SGHAT and CDR2 is FQNNGV. V dropped 1 base and J dropped 5; count of bases not matched to a gene: 5. The CDR3 reads CASSLGQGMDQPQHF. CDR3 DNA: TGTGCCAGCAGCTTAGGACAGGGAATGGATCAGCCCCAGCATTTT.

This clone came up once. The gene calls are TRBV18 and TRBJ2-3; the D gene is possibly TRBD2 (6 bases). V was cut by 2 bases and J by 1 base, with 10 bases left in between. This CDR3 has 15 amino acids. CDR1 KGHSH and CDR2 LQKENI come from the germline V gene. The CDR3 region is CASSPAGWGTDTQYF. The DNA of the CDR3 is TGTGCCAGCTCACCAGCGGGATGGGGCACAGATACGCAGTATTTT.

The chain carries TRBV16 and TRBJ1-5; D call uncertain. V gave up 2 bases and J gave up 4 bases, with 12 bases separating them. CDR1 KGHSY and CDR2 FQNENV come from the germline V gene. This CDR3 spans 15 amino acids. CDR3: CASSQEGKRNQPQHF. Here the CDR3 DNA reads TGTGCCAGCAGCCAAGAGGGAAAACGGAATCAGCCCCAGCATTTT.

The chain combines TRBV9 with TRBJ2-1, with unresolved D. This CDR3 has 15 residues. Germline V gives CDR1 SGDLS, CDR2 YYNGEE. Deletions cut 2 bases from V and 4 bases from J, with 13 bases between. DNA for the CDR3: TGTGCCAGCAGCGTTACTACGGTGTATTACAATGAGCAGTTCTTC. It specifies CASSVTTVYYNEQFF.

The chain has TRBV2 and TRBJ1-5, with 8 bases that match TRBD1. Germline lookup yields CDR1 SNHLY and CDR2 FYNNEI. This CDR3 is built from 14 residues. After removal of 7 bases from V and 6 bases from J, the junction contained 8 bases not matched to a gene. The CDR3: CASISGQGGQPQHF. The CDR3 DNA is TGTGCCAGCATTTCAGGACAGGGAGGTCAGCCCCAGCATTTT. The full variable domain, its missing parts supplied by reference TRBV2 and TRBJ1-5, is EPEVTQTPSHQVTQMGQEVILRCVPISNHLYFYWYRQILGQKVEFLVSFYNNEISEKSEIFDDQFSVERPDGSNFTLKIRSTKLEDSAMYFCASISGQGGQPQHFGDGTRLSIL.

The gene calls are TRBV2 and TRBJ2-6, with 8 bases matching TRBD1. Germline loops: CDR1 SNHLY, CDR2 FYNNEI. V was pared by 6 bases and J by 0 bases, with 10 bases of the junction left unmatched. The CDR3 has 18 amino acids. This chain's CDR3 is CASSGQGPIFSGANVLTF. The CDR3 DNA reads TGTGCCAGCAGCGGACAGGGCCCCATCTTCTCTGGGGCCAACGTCCTGACTTTC.

The chain combines TRBV4-1 with TRBJ2-7; a weak D match, TRBD2 (5 bases). The CDR3 is made up of 16 amino acids. Trimming took off 2 bases at V and 4 bases at J, with 18 bases between the two ends. Germline V gene data show CDR1 as MGHRA and CDR2 as YSYEKL. The CDR3 protein is CASSQYAGGIVYEQYF. Written as DNA, the CDR3 is TGCGCCAGCAGCCAATACGCGGGCGGAATAGTTTACGAGCAGTACTTC.

This chain uses TRBV29-1 with TRBJ2-1; 9 bases align to TRBD2. Germline loops: CDR1 SQVTM, CDR2 ANQGSEA. This CDR3 has 14 residues. V lost 4 bases, J lost 9 bases, and 10 bases stayed unmatched. The CDR3 protein is CSVGRASGISEQFF. In nucleotides, the CDR3 is TGCAGCGTTGGAAGGGCTAGCGGGATCAGTGAGCAGTTCTTC.

Only one count was recorded for this clone. The chain is built from TRBV28 and TRBJ2-1, with a weak D call TRBD1 (5 bases). CDR1 is MDHEN, CDR2 SYDVKM, per germline. Trimming took off 6 bases at V and 0 bases at J, with 12 bases between the two ends. The CDR3 consists of 15 residues. CDR3 region: CASRKLQGSYNEQFF. DNA of the CDR3: TGTGCCAGCAGAAAACTGCAGGGCTCCTACAATGAGCAGTTCTTC.

As to this clone: This sample includes further DNA sequences coding for the same CDR3. This chain uses TRBV9 with TRBJ2-7; either TRBD1 or TRBD2 may supply D (6 bases each). Germline V gives CDR1 SGDLS, CDR2 YYNGEE. V was cut by 0 bases and J by 2 bases, with 9 bases left in between. The CDR3 extends over 14 amino acids. CDR3 region: CASSVGGGTYEQYF. The CDR3 DNA sequence: TGTGCCAGCAGCGTAGGAGGGGGGACCTACGAGCAGTACTTC.

The J gene is TRBJ1-4, the V gene TRBV5-4, with TRBD1 matching 7 bases. This CDR3 contains 14 residues. Germline trimming cut 0 bases from V and 9 bases from J; bases unmatched to any gene: 5. Germline CDR1 is SGHNT and CDR2 is YYREEE (reference sequence). The CDR3 reads CASSLGDSPQKLFF. CDR3 coding DNA: TGTGCCAGCAGCTTGGGGGACAGCCCCCAAAAACTGTTTTTT.

The rearrangement links TRBV4-1 to TRBJ2-7; 15 bases line up with TRBD2. This CDR3 comprises 16 residues. J lost 4 bases, V lost 3 bases, and 4 bases had no gene match. Germline V CDR1 and CDR2: MGHRA, YSYEKL. This CDR3 reads CASSQSGLAGGYEQYF. The DNA for the CDR3 is TGCGCCAGCAGCCAGAGTGGACTAGCGGGAGGGTACGAGCAGTACTTC.

This chain uses TRBV10-1 with TRBJ2-1; no firm D call. Germline loops: CDR1 WNHNN, CDR2 SYGVQD (reference sequence). This CDR3 contains 15 residues. V shed 2 bases and J shed 4 bases, with 12 bases lying between them. The CDR3 DNA is TGCGCCAGCAGTGAGGTTTCGGCACCTTACAATGAGCAGTTCTTC. Its translation is CASSEVSAPYNEQFF.

The chain combines TRBV10-1 with TRBJ2-1; D possibly matches TRBD1 or TRBD2 (5 bases each). V lost 3 bases, J lost 7 bases, and 16 bases lay in between. Germline CDR1 and CDR2: WNHNN and SYGVQD (reference sequence). The CDR3 is made up of 15 amino acids. Written as DNA, the CDR3 is TGCGCCAGCAGTGAAAGGGACCCGGGGCCAAATGAGCAGTTCTTC. Protein sequence: CASSERDPGPNEQFF.

J is TRBJ2-2 and V is TRBV27; no firm D call. Germline assignment: CDR1 MNHEY and CDR2 SMNVEV (reference sequence). Trimming removed 3 bases at V and 4 bases at J, with 12 bases between. This CDR3 comprises 15 residues. CDR3 DNA: TGTGCCAGCAGTTTCGCTCCGCTGGGCACCGGGGAGCTGTTTTTT. Its protein product is CASSFAPLGTGELFF.

In the case of this clone: At one of its ends the junction is not consistent with the germline gene, which may arise from a read error. V gene TRBV7-9 combines with J gene TRBJ2-1; D is undetermined. There are 15 residues in the CDR3. From germline, CDR1 is SEHNR and CDR2 FQNEAQ (reference sequence). In DNA form, the CDR3 reads TGTGTCAGCGTGAGTGAACGAAGCTCCTACAATGAGCAGTTCTTC. Residues: CVSVSERSSYNEQFF.